What follows describes a single TCR beta chain. Antigen: not known. This entry belongs to a study of T cells in tumors after PD-1 blockade. Whole-study context: During anti-PD-1 treatment, some patients continued daily vismodegib 150 mg. Findings of the study overall: Peripheral recruitment is suggested, as some novel exhausted tumor clones were in pre-treatment blood.

This table comes from immunoSEQ multiplex PCR, and its TCRdb copy is limited to in-frame clones, with some not included. The sample records under 6,500 clones, approximately 78% being singletons. The germline V gene encodes CDR1 ENHRY and CDR2 SYGVKD. Between the trimmed V and J ends, which lost 4 bases and 2 bases, there was a span of 9 bases. The CDR3 has 15 amino acids. Tumor or blood genomic DNA was sequenced, with inputs of roughly 550 ng to 6,500 ng. The sequence was obtained from a human donor with advanced basal cell or squamous cell carcinoma (not recorded which). The sample in question was PBMCs, obtained after anti-PD-1 therapy. The rearrangement uses TRBV10-3 and TRBJ1-6; the D is unclear. In nucleotides, the CDR3 is TGTGCCATCAGTGGGGATAGTGCCTATAATTCACCCCTCCACTTT. Protein product: CAISGDSAYNSPLHF.